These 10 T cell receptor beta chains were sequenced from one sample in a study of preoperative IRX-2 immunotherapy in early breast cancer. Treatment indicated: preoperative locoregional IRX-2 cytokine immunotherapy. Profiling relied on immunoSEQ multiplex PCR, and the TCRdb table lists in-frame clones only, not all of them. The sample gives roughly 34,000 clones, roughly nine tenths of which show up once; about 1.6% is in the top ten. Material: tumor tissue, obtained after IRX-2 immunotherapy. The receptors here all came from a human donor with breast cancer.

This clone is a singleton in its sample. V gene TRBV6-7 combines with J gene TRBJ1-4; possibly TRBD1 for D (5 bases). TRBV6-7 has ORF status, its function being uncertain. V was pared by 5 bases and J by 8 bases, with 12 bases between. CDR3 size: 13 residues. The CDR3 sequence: CASSPQGPEKLFF. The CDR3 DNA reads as TGTGCCAGCAGTCCGCAGGGCCCCGAAAAACTGTTTTTT.

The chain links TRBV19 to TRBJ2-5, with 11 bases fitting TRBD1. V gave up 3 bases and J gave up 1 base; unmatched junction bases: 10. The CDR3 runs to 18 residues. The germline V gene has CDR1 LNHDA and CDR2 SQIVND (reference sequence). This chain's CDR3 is CASSMVGYGTGGQETQYF. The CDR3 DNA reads TGTGCCAGTAGTATGGTGGGGTACGGGACAGGGGGCCAAGAGACCCAGTACTTC.

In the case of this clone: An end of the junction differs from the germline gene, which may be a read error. CDR3 region: CASSDDRAWVGNQPQHF. The CDR3 DNA reads as TGTGCCAGCAGTGACGACAGGGCGTGGGTAGGCAACCAGCCCCAGCATTTT. V gene TRBV6-8 combines with J gene TRBJ1-5; 7 bases align to TRBD1. Germline CDR1 is MNHGY and CDR2 is SAAAGT. This CDR3 is 17 amino acids long.

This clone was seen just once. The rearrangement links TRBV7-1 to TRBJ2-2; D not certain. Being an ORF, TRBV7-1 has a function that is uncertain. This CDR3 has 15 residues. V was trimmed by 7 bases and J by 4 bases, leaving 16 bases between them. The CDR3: CASTLSRGFTGELFF. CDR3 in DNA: TGTGCCAGCACCCTTTCCAGAGGATTCACCGGGGAGCTGTTTTTT.

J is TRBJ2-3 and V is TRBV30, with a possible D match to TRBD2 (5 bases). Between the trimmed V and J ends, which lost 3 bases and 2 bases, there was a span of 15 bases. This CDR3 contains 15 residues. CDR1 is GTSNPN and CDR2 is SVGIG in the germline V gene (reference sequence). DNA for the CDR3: TGTGCCTGGAGAGATGTTCGGGGATACACAGATACGCAGTATTTT. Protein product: CAWRDVRGYTDTQYF.

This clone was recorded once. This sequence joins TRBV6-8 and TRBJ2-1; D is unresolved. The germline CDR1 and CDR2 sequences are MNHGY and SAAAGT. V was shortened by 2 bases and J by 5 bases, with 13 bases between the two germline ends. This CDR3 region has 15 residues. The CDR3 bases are TGTGCCAGCAGTTACGGTTGGTCCCAGAACAATGAGCAGTTCTTC. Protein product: CASSYGWSQNNEQFF.

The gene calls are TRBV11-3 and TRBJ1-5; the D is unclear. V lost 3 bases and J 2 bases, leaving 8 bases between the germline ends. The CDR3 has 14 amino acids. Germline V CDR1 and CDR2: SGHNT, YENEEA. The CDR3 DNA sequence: TGTGCCAGCAGCTTGACCAACGGCAATCAGCCCCAGCATTTT. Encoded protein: CASSLTNGNQPQHF.

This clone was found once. The chain's CDR3 is CASSRTYTDTQYF. The CDR3 nucleotides read TGTGCCAGCAGTCGGACCTACACAGATACGCAGTATTTT. The chain carries TRBV28 and TRBJ2-3; D is undetermined. V lost 5 bases and J lost 2, with 8 bases in between. Germline loops: CDR1 MDHEN, CDR2 SYDVKM. This CDR3 contains 13 residues.

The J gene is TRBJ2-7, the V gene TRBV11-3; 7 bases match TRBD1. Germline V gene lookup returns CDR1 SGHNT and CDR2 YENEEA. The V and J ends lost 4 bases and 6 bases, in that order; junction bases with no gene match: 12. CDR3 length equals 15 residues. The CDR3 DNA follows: TGTGCCAGCAGCTCCCCCATATCGACAGGGAGCGAGCAGTACGTC. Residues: CASSSPISTGSEQYV.

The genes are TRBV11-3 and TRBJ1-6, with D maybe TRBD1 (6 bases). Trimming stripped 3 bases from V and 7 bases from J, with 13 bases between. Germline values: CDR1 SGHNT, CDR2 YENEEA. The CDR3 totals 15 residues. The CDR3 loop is CASSFGGLGNSPLHF. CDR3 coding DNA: TGTGCCAGCAGCTTTGGGGGGCTGGGGAATTCACCCCTCCACTTT.